This T cell receptor beta chain appears in the sequencing data of a study of OX40 agonist ivuxolimab in advanced cancers. Whole-study context: Patients were treated with ivuxolimab, an agonistic anti-OX40 (CD134) antibody. A diagnosis of hepatocellular carcinoma, melanoma, renal cell or head and neck cancer was present in dose-escalation patients.

Clones were read by immunoSEQ multiplex PCR, and TCRdb kept only the in-frame ones, dropping some. The sample lists about 52,000 clones, 65% to 85% occurring once. Findings and limits, study-wide: Some nonresponders likewise displayed low normalized T-cell clonal expansion. In general, CD8+ T cells held more expanded clones than CD4+ did, on average.

This clone was seen a single time. The target antigen is unknown. This CDR3 contains 12 residues. The ends were cut back, 1 base at V and 4 bases at J, with 4 bases in the middle. Germline V CDR1 and CDR2: SGDLS, YYNGEE. The origin of this receptor is an adult with an advanced solid tumor such as melanoma, head and neck, liver or kidney cancer. The input for sequencing was CD4+ or CD8+ T cells sorted from blood, taken in a trial of the OX40 agonist ivuxolimab. The chain employs TRBV9 and TRBJ2-3; D remains unclear. CDR3 coding DNA: TGTGCCAGCAGCGTATTTGCAGATACGCAGTATTTT. Translating gives CASSVFADTQYF.